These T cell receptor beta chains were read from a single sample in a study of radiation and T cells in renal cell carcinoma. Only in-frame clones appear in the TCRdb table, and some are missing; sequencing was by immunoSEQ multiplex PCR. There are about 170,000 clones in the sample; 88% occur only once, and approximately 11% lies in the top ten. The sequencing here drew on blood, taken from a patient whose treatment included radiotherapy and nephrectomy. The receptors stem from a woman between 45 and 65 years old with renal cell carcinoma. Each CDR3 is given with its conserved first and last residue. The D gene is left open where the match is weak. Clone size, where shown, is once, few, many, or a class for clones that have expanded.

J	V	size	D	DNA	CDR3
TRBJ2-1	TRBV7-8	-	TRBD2	TGTGCCAGCAGCTTAGCGAGGATTAGCGGGGGCCCCAATGAGCAGTTCTTC	CASSLARISGGPNEQFF
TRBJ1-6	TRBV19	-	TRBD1	TGTGCCAGTAGTTCAACAGGGGATGATTCACCCCTCCACTTT	CASSSTGDDSPLHF
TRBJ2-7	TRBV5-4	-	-	TGTGCCAGCAGCCAAGGCGGGACGACCTCCTACGAGCAGTACTTC	CASSQGGTTSYEQYF
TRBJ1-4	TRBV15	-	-	TGTGCCACCAGCAGAGCCCATCCACCCCCCGTGCGGACGACTAATGAAAAACTGTTTTTT	CATSRAHPPPVRTTNEKLFF
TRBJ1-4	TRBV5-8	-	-	TGTGCCAGCAGCTCGTCCGGGGCCCGCAATGAAAAACTGTTTTTT	CASSSSGARNEKLFF
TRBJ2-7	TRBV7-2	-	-	TGTGCCAGCAGCTCGGGAAGGGGTTCTCACGAGCAGTACTTC	CASSSGRGSHEQYF
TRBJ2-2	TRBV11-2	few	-	TGTGCCAGCAGCTTGGATGCGGGGAACACCGGGGAGCTGTTTTTT	CASSLDAGNTGELFF
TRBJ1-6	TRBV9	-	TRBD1	TGTGCCAGCGCCCCCAGGGGGGTTTCTTCACCCTTCCACTTT	CASAPRGVSSPFHF
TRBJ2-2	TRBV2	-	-	TGTGCCAGCACCCCAGGCACCGGGGAGCTGTTTTTT	CASTPGTGELFF
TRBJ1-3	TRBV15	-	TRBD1	TGTGCCACCAGCAGGGGGGGAGGTCAGGGACAGAACACCATATATTTT	CATSRGGGQGQNTIYF
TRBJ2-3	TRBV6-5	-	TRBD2	TGTGCCAGCAGTTACTCGAATCTAGCGGGGACGGCGCAGTATTTT	CASSYSNLAGTAQYF
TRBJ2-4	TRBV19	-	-	TGTGCCAGTAGTTTCAGGGAAGTACTATACTTC	CASSFREVLYF
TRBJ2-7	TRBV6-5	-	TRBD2	TGTGCCAGCAGTAAACCGGGACTAGTCTACGAGCAGTACTTC	CASSKPGLVYEQYF
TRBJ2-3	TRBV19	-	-	TGTGCCAGTATTCAGACTGGACTTGGCACAGATACGCAGTATTTT	CASIQTGLGTDTQYF
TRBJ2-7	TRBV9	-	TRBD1	TGTGCCAGCAGCGTAGATCTGGGGACAGGGTACGAGCAGTACTTC	CASSVDLGTGYEQYF
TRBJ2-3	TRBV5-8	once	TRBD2	TGTGCCAGCAGCCGGGGTAGCGGGGGTGACGGGGCCCCAGATACGCAGTATTTT	CASSRGSGGDGAPDTQYF
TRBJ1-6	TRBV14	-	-	TGTGCCAGCAGCCAAGAACCAGAAGATAACATTTATAATTCACCCCTCCACTTT	CASSQEPEDNIYNSPLHF
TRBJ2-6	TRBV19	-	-	TGTGCCAGTAGGAGTGTACGCTCTGGGGCCAACGTCCTGACTTTC	CASRSVRSGANVLTF
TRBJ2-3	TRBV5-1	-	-	TGCGCCAGCAGCTTGGATAGGGAGACAGATACGCAGTATTTT	CASSLDRETDTQYF
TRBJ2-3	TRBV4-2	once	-	TGTGCCAGCAGCCAAGATTGGGCAGGGGCCACCCCTAGCACAGATACGCAGTATTTT	CASSQDWAGATPSTDTQYF
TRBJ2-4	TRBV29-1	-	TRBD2	TGCAGCGTTCGCTTAGAGGGGAGGGACATTCAGTACTTC	CSVRLEGRDIQYF
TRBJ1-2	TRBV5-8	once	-	TGTGCCAGCAGCTTGGATGCGCAAGGCTACACCTTC	CASSLDAQGYTF
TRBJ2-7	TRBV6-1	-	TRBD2	TGTGCCAGCAGTGCTACTAGCGGGGGCGTCTCCTACGAGCAGTACTTC	CASSATSGGVSYEQYF
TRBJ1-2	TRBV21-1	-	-	TGTGCCAGCAGCAAAGCCATAGGGCAGACCTATGGCTACACCTTC	CASSKAIGQTYGYTF
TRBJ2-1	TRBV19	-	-	TGTGCCAGTAGTATAACGCAGGGACGCAATGAGCAGTTCTTC	CASSITQGRNEQFF
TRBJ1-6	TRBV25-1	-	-	TGTGCCAGCAGTGACAGGGGTTCAATAAGCTCACCCCTCCACTTT	CASSDRGSISSPLHF
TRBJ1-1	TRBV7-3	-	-	TGTGCCAGCAGCTTAGTCCGAGGGGGGAACACTGAAGCTTTCTTT	CASSLVRGGNTEAFF
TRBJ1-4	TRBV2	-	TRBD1	TGTGCCAGCAGTGGAGATACAGGGGGGTACGGTGAAAAACTGTTTTTT	CASSGDTGGYGEKLFF